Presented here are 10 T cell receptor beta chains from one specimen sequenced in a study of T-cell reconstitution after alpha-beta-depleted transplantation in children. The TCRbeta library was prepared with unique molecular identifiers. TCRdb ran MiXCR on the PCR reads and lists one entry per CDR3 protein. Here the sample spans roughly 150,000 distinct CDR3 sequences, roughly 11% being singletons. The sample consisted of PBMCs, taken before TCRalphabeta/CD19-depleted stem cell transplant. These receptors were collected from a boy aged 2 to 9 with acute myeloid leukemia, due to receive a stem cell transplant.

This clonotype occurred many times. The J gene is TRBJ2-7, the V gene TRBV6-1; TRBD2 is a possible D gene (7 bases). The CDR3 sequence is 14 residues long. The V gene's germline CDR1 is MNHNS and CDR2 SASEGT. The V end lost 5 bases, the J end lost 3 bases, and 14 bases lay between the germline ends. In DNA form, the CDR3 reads TGTGCCAGCAGTATTGGGGGGGCGGGCTACGAGCAGTACGTC. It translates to CASSIGGAGYEQYV.

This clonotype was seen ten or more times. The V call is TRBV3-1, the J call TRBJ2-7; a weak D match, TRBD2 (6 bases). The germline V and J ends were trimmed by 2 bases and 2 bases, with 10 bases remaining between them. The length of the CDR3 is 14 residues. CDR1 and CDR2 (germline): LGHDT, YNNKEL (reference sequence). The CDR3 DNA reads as TGTGCCAGCAGCCAACGCGGGATAACCTACGAGCAGTACTTC. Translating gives CASSQRGITYEQYF.

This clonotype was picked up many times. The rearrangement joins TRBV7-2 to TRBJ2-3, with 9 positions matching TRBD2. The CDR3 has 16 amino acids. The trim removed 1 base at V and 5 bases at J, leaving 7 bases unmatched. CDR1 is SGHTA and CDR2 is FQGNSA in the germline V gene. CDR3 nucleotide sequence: TGTGCCAGCAGCTTAGTGGCGGGGGGGCTGGGAGATACGCAGTATTTT. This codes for CASSLVAGGLGDTQYF.

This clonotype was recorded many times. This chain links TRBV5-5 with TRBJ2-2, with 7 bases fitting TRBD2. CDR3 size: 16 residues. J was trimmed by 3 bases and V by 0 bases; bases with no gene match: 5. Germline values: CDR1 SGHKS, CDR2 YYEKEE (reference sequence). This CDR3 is CASSLAGGRDTGELFF. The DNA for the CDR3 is TGTGCCAGCAGCTTGGCGGGGGGACGGGACACCGGGGAGCTGTTTTTT. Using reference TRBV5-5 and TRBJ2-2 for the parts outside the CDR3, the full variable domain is DAGVTQSPTHLIKTRGQQVTLRCSPISGHKSVSWYQQVLGQGPQFIFQYYEKEERGRGNFPDRFSARQFPNYSSELNVNALLLGDSALYLCASSLAGGRDTGELFFGEGSRLTVL.

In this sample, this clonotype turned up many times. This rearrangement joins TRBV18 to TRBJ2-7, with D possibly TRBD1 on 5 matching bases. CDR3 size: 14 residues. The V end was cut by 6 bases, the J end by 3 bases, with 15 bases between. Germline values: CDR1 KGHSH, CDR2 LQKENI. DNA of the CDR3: TGTGCCAGCTCCACAGGTAATCCATACTACGAGCAGTACTTC. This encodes CASSTGNPYYEQYF.

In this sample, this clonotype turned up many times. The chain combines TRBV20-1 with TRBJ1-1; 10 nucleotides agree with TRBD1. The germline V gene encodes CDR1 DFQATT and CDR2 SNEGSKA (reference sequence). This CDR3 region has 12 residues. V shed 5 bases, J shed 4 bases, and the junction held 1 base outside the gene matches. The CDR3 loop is CSAWTGGTEAFF. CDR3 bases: TGCAGTGCTTGGACAGGGGGCACTGAAGCTTTCTTT.

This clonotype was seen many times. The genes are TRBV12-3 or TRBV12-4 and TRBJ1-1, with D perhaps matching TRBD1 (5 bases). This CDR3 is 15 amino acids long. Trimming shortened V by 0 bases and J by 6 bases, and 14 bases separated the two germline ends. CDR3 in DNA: TGTGCCAGCAGTTTAGCCTTCCCGGGGGACCCTGAAGCTTTCTTT. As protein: CASSLAFPGDPEAFF.

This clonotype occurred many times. The CDR3 sequence is CASSSTRGEIGRETQYF. The CDR3 nucleotides read TGTGCCAGCAGCTCTACGAGGGGAGAGATCGGTCGAGAGACCCAGTACTTC. J is TRBJ2-5 and V is TRBV6-5; D possibly matches TRBD1 or TRBD2 (5 bases each). CDR3 length equals 17 residues. Trimming took 6 bases from V and 4 from J, leaving 24 bases between them. Germline V gene lookup returns CDR1 MNHEY and CDR2 SVGAGI.

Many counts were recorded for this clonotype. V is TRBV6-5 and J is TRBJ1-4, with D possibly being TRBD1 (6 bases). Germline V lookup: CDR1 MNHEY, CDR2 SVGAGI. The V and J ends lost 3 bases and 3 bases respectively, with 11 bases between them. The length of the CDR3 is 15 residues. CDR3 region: CASSYNAGANEKLFF. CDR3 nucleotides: TGTGCCAGCAGTTATAATGCAGGGGCTAATGAAAAACTGTTTTTT.

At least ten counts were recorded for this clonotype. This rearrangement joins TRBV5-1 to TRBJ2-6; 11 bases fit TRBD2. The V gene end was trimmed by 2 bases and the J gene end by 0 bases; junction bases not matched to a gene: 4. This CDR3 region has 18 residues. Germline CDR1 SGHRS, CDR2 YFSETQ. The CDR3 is CASSFTSGGPSGANVLTF. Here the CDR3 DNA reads TGCGCCAGCAGCTTTACTAGCGGGGGCCCCTCTGGGGCCAACGTCCTGACTTTC.